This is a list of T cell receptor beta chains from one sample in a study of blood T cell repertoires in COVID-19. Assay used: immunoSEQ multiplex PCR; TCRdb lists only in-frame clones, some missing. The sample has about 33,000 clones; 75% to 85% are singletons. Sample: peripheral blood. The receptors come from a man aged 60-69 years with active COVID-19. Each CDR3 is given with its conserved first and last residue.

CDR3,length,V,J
CASSFRVGINNQPQHF,16,TRBV28,TRBJ1-5
CASGLQGVLTDTQYF,15,TRBV7-9,TRBJ2-3
CASSRPGTRVNEQFF,15,TRBV3-1/TRBV3-2,TRBJ2-1
CASSLLGGATDTQYF,15,TRBV7-7,TRBJ2-3
CATSDQSGRAGNEQFF,16,TRBV24-1,TRBJ2-1
CASSSLAGGTGELFF,15,TRBV7-3,TRBJ2-2
CASSQDQAGVFGTQYF,16,TRBV4-1,TRBJ2-3
CASSRQSSTLSGYTF,15,TRBV3-1/TRBV3-2,TRBJ1-2
CASSSLQGYGYTF,13,TRBV27,TRBJ1-2
CASSLRGLSIAGELFF,16,TRBV18,TRBJ2-2
CASSYSAGVNTEAFF,15,TRBV6-5,TRBJ1-1
CASSQTGSANYGYTF,15,TRBV5-6,TRBJ1-2
CASSYSNQINEKLFF,15,TRBV6-5,TRBJ1-4
CASSYAGGSWDNEQFF,16,TRBV13,TRBJ2-1
CASSALTEAFF,11,TRBV28,TRBJ1-1
CASSLRGTLSGNEQFF,16,TRBV11-2,TRBJ2-1
CASSYLQGNGELFF,14,TRBV6-6,TRBJ2-2
CASLGWNTDTQYF,13,TRBV11-2,TRBJ2-3
CASSLAGARETQYF,14,TRBV7-7,TRBJ2-5
CASRAQGNEYF,11,TRBV12-3/TRBV12-4,TRBJ2-3
CASSKGTSTDTQYF,14,TRBV7-3,TRBJ2-3
CASSSGTGGIGEQFF,15,TRBV5-1,TRBJ2-1
CASSYSGSPTQYF,13,TRBV6-5,TRBJ2-7
CASSQPGLGVDTQYF,15,TRBV5-6,TRBJ2-3
CATSDPGFTDTQYF,14,TRBV24-1,TRBJ2-3
CASSLARGYEQYF,13,TRBV7-7,TRBJ2-7
CASSELAGAYNEQFF,15,TRBV18,TRBJ2-1